This T cell receptor beta chain appears in the sequencing data of a study of OX40 agonist ivuxolimab in advanced cancers. Notes on the study in general: Averaging showed that CD8+ T cells had more expanded clones than CD4+ did. Partial responders treated at 0.1-3.0 mg/kg exhibited clonal expansion among the lowest measured.

As concerns this clone: The antigen remains undetermined.

This table comes from immunoSEQ multiplex PCR, and its TCRdb copy is limited to in-frame clones, with some not included. The sample contains roughly 20,000 clones, about four fifths of which appear only once. Trimming took off 6 bases at V and 2 bases at J, with 8 bases between the two ends. Germline lookup yields CDR1 SQVTM and CDR2 ANQGSEA. The CDR3 contains 11 residues. The sequenced sample was CD4+ or CD8+ T cells sorted from blood, obtained in a trial of the OX40 agonist ivuxolimab. This TCR derives from an adult with an advanced solid tumor such as melanoma, head and neck, liver or kidney cancer. The chain links TRBV29-1 to TRBJ2-7, with D uncertain. The CDR3, as DNA: TGCAGCGTAAGGACGACCTACGAGCAGTACTTC. It encodes CSVRTTYEQYF.